This paragraph covers one T cell receptor (beta chain) sequence. Its antigen is unknown. No much larger clone is present one base from it, and per-base qualities are unavailable. Genomic DNA was used as template for profiling of TCR beta VDJ combinations and CDR3 sequences. An Illumina HiSeq 2000 was used for TCR repertoire sequencing. In the original analysis: Repertoire assessment relied on Simpson's diversity index, CDR3 size and DJ length profiles, and TRBV/TRBJ rearrangement plots. The most abundant DNA sequence in the deep sequencing data was taken as the immunodominant clone. CDR3 amino acid sequences were checked for sharing between subjects and were compared against published repertoires and the VDJdb database. Clones were called with MiXCR by TCRdb after fastp trimmed the public reads at Q25, and only in-frame beta chains were retained. Every entry covers one CDR3 protein and lists the most common genes and DNA from its rows. It is TCRdb's table, rather than the study itself, that gives the V and J calls and clone size. The sample table contains a few hundred thousand distinct CDR3 sequences; only one count was recorded for 61% of them. The ten largest clones take up 25% to 30% of the sample.

This record comes from a study of CD8+CD57+ T cells in acquired aplastic anemia (dated by TCRdb to between 2018 and 2020). Concerning the study at large: On average, sorted CD4+ and CD8+ cells yielded approximately 3 ug of extracted DNA, with a range of 0.2 to 27.4 ug. An average of about 10 million reads for CD4+ cells and 11 million to 13 million reads for CD8+ cells was obtained from healthy donor samples.

The germline V gene (reference sequence) supplies CDR1 SEHNR and CDR2 FQNEAQ. The CDR3 numbers 14 residues from cysteine through phenylalanine. CDR3 DNA is the only sequence kept; it has 42 bases, read in frame from the first base. Trimming removed 5 bases from V and 11 bases from J, leaving 19 bases between the germline ends. The study deep-sequenced TCR repertoires of sorted CD4+ and CD8+ blood T cells from severe aplastic anemia patients and healthy subjects. Ficoll-Paque density gradient centrifugation was used to isolate peripheral blood mononuclear cells. Before DNA was extracted, CD4+ and CD8+ T cells were sorted using either FACS or magnetic beads. General study outcomes and caveats: About 28 CD8+ CDR3 sequences were found in both patients and controls but appeared to be highly expressed in patients and within the immunodominant clones of the patients. Between patients and healthy controls, no significant difference in CD8+ Simpson's diversity was found (P=0.060).

Specimen: sorted CD4+, CD8+, or CD8+CD57+ T cells (not recorded which) from PBMCs. The clonotype comes from a human donor in good health. This sequence uses TRBV7-9 and TRBJ1-5; the D segment cannot be called with confidence. The nucleotide sequence reads as follows: TGTGCCAGCAGCCCATCGGACGGAAGAGAGACCCAGCATTTT. The encoded protein is CASSPSDGRETQHF.